The TCR beta chain described here comes from a study of T cells in Graves' hyperthyroidism and ophthalmopathy. The CDR3 runs 14 residues. Germline-derived CDR1 and CDR2 are MNHEY and SMNVEV (reference sequence). V shed 3 bases and J shed 6 bases, with 12 bases lying between them. The TCR beta CDR3 regions underwent amplification using RNA transcripts as the source. In the first-round RT-PCR of the TCR CDR3, the HTBI primer set was used. TCRdb passed the multiplex PCR reads through MiXCR, listing each CDR3 protein once. The repertoire includes fewer than 450,000 distinct CDR3 sequences, about 17% of them detected once, and about a third sits in the top ten.

The gene calls are TRBV27 and TRBJ1-5, with D perhaps matching TRBD1 (5 bases). The clonotype comes from a woman aged 25 to 39 with Graves' hyperthyroidism that later progressed to Graves' ophthalmopathy. Sequencing was carried out using blood. CDR3 sequence (DNA): TGTGCCAGCAGTTTCGTGGGGGGAAGTCAGCCCCAGCATTTT. It is translated as CASSFVGGSQPQHF.